These T cell receptor beta chains were read from a single sample in a study of T-cell reconstitution after alpha-beta-depleted transplantation in children. TCRdb independently ran MiXCR on the PCR reads; one entry per CDR3 protein. The sample includes around 380,000 distinct CDR3 sequences, roughly a tenth of them seen just once. Sequencing used PBMCs from the stem cell graft donor, obtained from the stem cell graft. The receptors here all came from a human donor who donated a stem cell graft to a child with acute myeloid leukemia. The CDR3 runs from the conserved cysteine through the conserved F or W. Fields, in order: clone size, V gene, J gene, D gene, CDR3 DNA, CDR3 protein. The D gene is left open where the match is weak. Clone size is given for some rows only: seen once, a few or many times, or a class if the clone is expanded.

few	TRBV7-7	TRBJ2-1	.	TGTGCTAGCTGCTGCGAGGGCTTGAACAATGAGCAGTTCTTC	CASCCEGLNNEQFF
few	TRBV7-2	TRBJ2-3	.	TGTGCCAGCAGGCTAAGACCGGGGGCAATGGATACGCAGTATTTT	CASRLRPGAMDTQYF
many	TRBV4-2	TRBJ1-6	TRBD1	TGTGCCAGCAGCCCGGGACAGGAGAGCTCCTATAATTCACCCCTCCACTTT	CASSPGQESSYNSPLHF
few	TRBV5-1	TRBJ2-2	TRBD2	TGCGCCAGCAGCCCCGCGGCGGGGGGCCCGACCGGGGAGCTGTTTTTT	CASSPAAGGPTGELFF
.	TRBV7-8	TRBJ2-2	.	TGTGCCAGCAGCTTAGTGGGGGCCTCGGGCACCGGGGAGCTGTTTTTT	CASSLVGASGTGELFF
many	TRBV4-3	TRBJ1-1	.	TGCGCCAGCAGCCGAGTGATGAACACTGAAGCTTTCTTT	CASSRVMNTEAFF
.	TRBV7-2	TRBJ2-1	TRBD2	TGTGCCAGCAGACAAGCGGGAGGGGTTGAGCAGTTCTTC	CASRQAGGVEQFF
few	TRBV5-1	TRBJ2-3	.	TGCGCCAGCAGCTTCGGGGCAGCAACAGATACGCAGTATTTT	CASSFGAATDTQYF
.	TRBV20-1	TRBJ2-3	.	TGCAGTGCTAAGCCACCCGTGGGGTACGGGACAGATACGCAGTATTTT	CSAKPPVGYGTDTQYF
.	TRBV6-2/TRBV6-3	TRBJ2-1	.	TGTGCCAGCAGTTGGCTAGCGAATTACAATGAGCAGTTCTTC	CASSWLANYNEQFF
few	TRBV5-1	TRBJ2-3	.	TGCGCCGTCCGGGGAAACACAGATACGCAGTATTTT	CAVRGNTDTQYF
.	TRBV20-1	TRBJ2-3	.	TGCAGTGCTAGTTATAGCGGCAGGAGGGAGGCAGATACGCAGTATTTT	CSASYSGRREADTQYF
few	TRBV9	TRBJ1-4	.	TGTGCCAGCAGCGTACGGTGGAGTGGGGAAAAACTGTTTTTT	CASSVRWSGEKLFF
many	TRBV20-1	TRBJ2-2	.	TGCAGTGCTAGAGGGGTGAACACCGGGGAGCTGTTTTTT	CSARGVNTGELFF
.	TRBV27	TRBJ1-2	.	TGTGCCAGCAGGGCATATTATGGCTACACCTTC	CASRAYYGYTF
many	TRBV12-3/TRBV12-4	TRBJ2-7	TRBD2	TGTGCCAGCAGCTTAGCGGGGGCCTCCTACGAGCAGTACTTC	CASSLAGASYEQYF
.	TRBV5-1	TRBJ1-1	TRBD1	TGCGCCAGCAGCTTGGCCGACAGGGGGGATGAAGCTTTCTTT	CASSLADRGDEAFF
few	TRBV20-1	TRBJ2-1	TRBD2	TGCAGTGCTAGAGGCCCGCTAGCGGGAGACAATGAGCAGTTCTTC	CSARGPLAGDNEQFF
few	TRBV20-1	TRBJ2-7	TRBD1	TGCAGTGTCGCGACAGGGGGATCCTACGAGCAGTACTTC	CSVATGGSYEQYF
many	TRBV12-3/TRBV12-4	TRBJ2-1	.	TGTGCCAGCAGTGCGCAGACTAGGGGTGAGCAGTTCTTC	CASSAQTRGEQFF
.	TRBV20-1	TRBJ1-5	.	TGCAGTGCTAGCCCCGGCGGCCCCCAGCATTTT	CSASPGGPQHF
.	TRBV29-1	TRBJ2-1	.	TGCAGCGTGGGGGTAGCGGTTGAGCAGATCTTC	CSVGVAVEQIF
.	TRBV5-1	TRBJ2-1	TRBD1	TGCGCCAGCAAGGGACAGGGTCTTTACAATGAGCAGTTCTTC	CASKGQGLYNEQFF
few	TRBV3-1	TRBJ2-2	TRBD2	TGTGCCAGCAGCCAAGAAACCAGCGGGAGGGCCAGCGGGGAGCTGTTTTTT	CASSQETSGRASGELFF
few	TRBV5-5	TRBJ1-5	.	TGTGCCAGCAGCTTTCGGGAAAGCAATCAGCCCCAGCATTTT	CASSFRESNQPQHF
many	TRBV7-9	TRBJ2-2	.	TGTGCCAGCAGCCATTCGGGACCAGTCACCGGGGAGCTGTTTTTT	CASSHSGPVTGELFF
.	TRBV5-1	TRBJ2-1	TRBD2	TGCGCCAGCAGCTCGGGACTAGCGGGGCCAAATGAGCAGTTCTTC	CASSSGLAGPNEQFF
few	TRBV20-1	TRBJ1-3	.	TGCAGTGCTAGTCCCGGGGGGAGAGGAAACACCATATATTTT	CSASPGGRGNTIYF
.	TRBV20-1	TRBJ2-3	.	TGCAGTGCGTCTATTCCAGATACGCAGTATTTT	CSASIPDTQYF
few	TRBV7-2	TRBJ2-7	TRBD2	TGTGCCAGCAGCCCTCTTTTAGCGGGCACCTACGAGCAGTACTTC	CASSPLLAGTYEQYF
many	TRBV10-1	TRBJ2-2	.	TGCGCCAGCAGTGAGTCGGGGACCTGGGAGCTGTTTTTT	CASSESGTWELFF
few	TRBV4-1	TRBJ1-1	.	TGCGCCAGCAGCCAAGACCCGAACACTGAAGCTTTCTTT	CASSQDPNTEAFF
few	TRBV12-3/TRBV12-4	TRBJ1-2	.	TGTGCCAGCAGTTTGGAGGGGTGGCATGGCTACACCTTC	CASSLEGWHGYTF
.	TRBV7-2	TRBJ2-1	.	TGTGCCAGCAGGAGCGGGCCCAACAATGAGCAGTTCTTC	CASRSGPNNEQFF
.	TRBV4-3	TRBJ1-2	TRBD1	TGCGCCAGCAGCCAAGATCGGGGACAGCGCCTGTATGGCTACACCTTC	CASSQDRGQRLYGYTF
.	TRBV6-1	TRBJ1-4	.	TGTGCCAGCAGTCTTAGGGAAAATGAAAAACTGTTTTTT	CASSLRENEKLFF
.	TRBV13	TRBJ2-2	TRBD2	TGTGCCAGCAAAATTATAGCGGGAGGTGAGACCGGGGAGCTGTTTTTT	CASKIIAGGETGELFF
.	TRBV5-1	TRBJ1-1	.	TGCGCCAGCAGCCGGGCTGGCGGAGGAAAGCAGGGCACTGAAGCTTTCTTT	CASSRAGGGKQGTEAFF
.	TRBV29-1	TRBJ2-3	.	TGCAGCACAGAGAGAGACACAGATACGCAGTATTTT	CSTERDTDTQYF
few	TRBV12-3/TRBV12-4	TRBJ2-5	.	TGTGCCAGCAGTTTAGTTGGTGGGGCGTCCTCGGCCGCAAATGTTCAAGAGACCCAGTACTTC	CASSLVGGASSAANVQETQYF
few	TRBV18	TRBJ2-3	.	TGTGCCAGTTCACCAGGAGACAGCTCGAGGGATACGCAGTATTTT	CASSPGDSSRDTQYF
.	TRBV10-3	TRBJ1-6	.	TGTGCCATCAGTTCCCGGGCCCCGGATTCACCCCTCCACTTT	CAISSRAPDSPLHF
few	TRBV5-1	TRBJ2-5	.	TGCGCCAGCAGCATATTTACCGGGCTTCGGGAGACCCAGTACTTC	CASSIFTGLRETQYF
.	TRBV5-1	TRBJ2-5	.	TGCGCCAGCAGCCTCCTCTCAGCTAGCGACGGAGAGACCCAGTACTTC	CASSLLSASDGETQYF
many	TRBV9	TRBJ2-2	.	TGTGCCAGCAGCGTATCGACCGGGGAGCTGTTTTTT	CASSVSTGELFF
few	TRBV15	TRBJ2-1	.	TGTGCCACCAGCAGAGCAATAGCCAACAACAATGAGCAGTTCTTC	CATSRAIANNNEQFF
few	TRBV7-8	TRBJ1-3	TRBD1	TGTGCCAGCAGTTCGACAGGGGGCCTCTCTGGAAACACCATATATTTT	CASSSTGGLSGNTIYF
.	TRBV7-2	TRBJ2-2	TRBD1	TGTGCCAGCAGCTCCTACAGGGACAGGGGGCTAGGCGGGGAGCTGTTTTTT	CASSSYRDRGLGGELFF